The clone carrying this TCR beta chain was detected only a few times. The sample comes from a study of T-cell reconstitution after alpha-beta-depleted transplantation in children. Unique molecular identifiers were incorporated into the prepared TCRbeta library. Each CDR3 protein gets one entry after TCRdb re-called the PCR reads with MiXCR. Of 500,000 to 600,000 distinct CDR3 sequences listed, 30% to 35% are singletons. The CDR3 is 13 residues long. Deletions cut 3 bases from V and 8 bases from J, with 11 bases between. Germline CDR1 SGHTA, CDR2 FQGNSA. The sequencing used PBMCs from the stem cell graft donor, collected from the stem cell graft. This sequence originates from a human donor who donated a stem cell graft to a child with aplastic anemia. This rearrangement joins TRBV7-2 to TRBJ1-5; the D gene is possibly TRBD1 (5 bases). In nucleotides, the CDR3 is TGTGCCAGCAGCTTTGGGGGGAGGGAGCCCCAGCATTTT. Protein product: CASSFGGREPQHF.